A selection of T cell receptor beta chains follows, all from one sample in a study of untreated major depressive disorder. TCRdb's table, derived via immunoSEQ multiplex PCR, lists solely in-frame clones and lacks some. The sample carries more than 10,000 clones, around 90% recorded once. What was sequenced was CD4+ T cells from PBMCs. The origin of the receptors is a man aged 25 to 45 with major depressive disorder. Both conserved end residues are part of each CDR3. Each record gives: V gene, J gene, D gene, clone size, CDR3 DNA, CDR3 protein. The D gene is left open where the match is weak. Clone size is stated in some rows and not others, as once, few, many or a class when expanded.

V: TRBV27; J: TRBJ2-1; D: TRBD2; size: NA; DNA: TGTGCCAGCAGTTGGGTAGGGACTAGCGGGCTCTCCTACAATGAGCAGTTCTTC; CDR3: CASSWVGTSGLSYNEQFF
V: TRBV4-1; J: TRBJ1-1; D: NA; size: NA; DNA: TGCGCCAGCAGCCGGGACATTACGAACACTGAAGCTTTCTTT; CDR3: CASSRDITNTEAFF
V: TRBV5-4; J: TRBJ2-5; D: TRBD1; size: NA; DNA: TGTGCCAGCAGCTTCACAGGGGGCTCGGAGACCCAGTACTTC; CDR3: CASSFTGGSETQYF
V: TRBV11-2; J: TRBJ2-7; D: NA; size: NA; DNA: TGTGCCAGCAGCCGTTCGGGGACCGCCCACGAGCAGTACTTC; CDR3: CASSRSGTAHEQYF
V: TRBV6-5; J: TRBJ2-1; D: TRBD2; size: NA; DNA: TGTGCCAGCAGTTACTGGCCAGCGGGGGCCTACAATGAGCAGTTCTTC; CDR3: CASSYWPAGAYNEQFF
V: TRBV13; J: TRBJ2-3; D: NA; size: NA; DNA: TGTGCCAGCAGCTTAGGCGGTGATACGCAGTATTTT; CDR3: CASSLGGDTQYF
V: TRBV5-1; J: TRBJ1-2; D: NA; size: NA; DNA: TGCGCCAGCAGCGTCGGACAGCTCTATGGCTACACCTTC; CDR3: CASSVGQLYGYTF
V: TRBV7-2; J: TRBJ1-4; D: TRBD1; size: NA; DNA: TGTGCCAGCAGCGGACAGGGCTATGAAAAACTGTTTTTT; CDR3: CASSGQGYEKLFF
V: TRBV28; J: TRBJ1-6; D: TRBD1; size: NA; DNA: TGTGCCAGCAGTCCTGCGGACAGGAGCAATTCACCCCTCCACTTT; CDR3: CASSPADRSNSPLHF
V: TRBV18; J: TRBJ1-1; D: TRBD1; size: NA; DNA: TGTGCCAGCTCACCAACCAGTGGAGGGACAGGGTTTGAAGCTTTCTTT; CDR3: CASSPTSGGTGFEAFF
V: TRBV9; J: TRBJ1-4; D: NA; size: NA; DNA: TGTGCCAGCAGCCGAGTAGGAGGGGGTAATGAAAAACTGTTTTTT; CDR3: CASSRVGGGNEKLFF
V: TRBV18; J: TRBJ1-2; D: NA; size: NA; DNA: TGTGCCAGCTCACCAACAAGGCAGGGCGAAAGGGATGGCTACACCTTC; CDR3: CASSPTRQGERDGYTF
V: TRBV10-3; J: TRBJ2-3; D: TRBD2; size: NA; DNA: TGTGCCACCCGGACTAGCGGGGGGGCCGGAGATACGCAGTATTTT; CDR3: CATRTSGGAGDTQYF
V: TRBV14; J: TRBJ2-1; D: TRBD1; size: NA; DNA: TGTGCCAGCAGCCGCGGACAGGGGGCGAAAATGAATGAGCAGTTCTTC; CDR3: CASSRGQGAKMNEQFF
V: TRBV2; J: TRBJ1-1; D: NA; size: NA; DNA: TGTGCCAGCGTAAGGAACACTGAAGCTTTCTTT; CDR3: CASVRNTEAFF
V: TRBV19; J: TRBJ1-6; D: NA; size: NA; DNA: TGTGCCAGTAGTCGGGACTACTTCAATTCACCCCTCCACTTT; CDR3: CASSRDYFNSPLHF
V: TRBV2; J: TRBJ2-7; D: NA; size: NA; DNA: TGTGCCAGCAGTGAACTGGCAGGGGCGCAGGGCGAGCAGTACTTC; CDR3: CASSELAGAQGEQYF
V: TRBV9; J: TRBJ1-5; D: NA; size: NA; DNA: TGTGCCAGCAGCACGGGACCTAGCAATCAGCCCCAGCATTTT; CDR3: CASSTGPSNQPQHF
V: TRBV5-8; J: TRBJ2-3; D: TRBD2; size: once; DNA: TGTGCCAGCCCCATCGGACTAGCGGGGATAAGCACAGATACGCAGTATTTT; CDR3: CASPIGLAGISTDTQYF
V: TRBV7-3; J: TRBJ2-2; D: NA; size: NA; DNA: TGTGCCAGCAGCTCCGACTTCAACACCGGGGAGCTGTTTTTT; CDR3: CASSSDFNTGELFF
V: TRBV14; J: TRBJ1-2; D: NA; size: NA; DNA: TGTGCCAGCAGCCAAGATACGGAAAGCTATGGCTACACCTTC; CDR3: CASSQDTESYGYTF
V: TRBV2; J: TRBJ1-4; D: NA; size: NA; DNA: TGTGCCAGCAGTGAAGCAGGGTGGGGTGAAAAACTGTTTTTT; CDR3: CASSEAGWGEKLFF
V: TRBV6-5; J: TRBJ2-3; D: NA; size: NA; DNA: TGTGCCAGCAGTCGCGGGGCAGGGGGCACAGATACGCAGTATTTT; CDR3: CASSRGAGGTDTQYF
V: TRBV5-4; J: TRBJ2-1; D: TRBD1; size: NA; DNA: TGTGCCAGCAGCTTGGGTCACAGGACAGGGGTTGGCAATGAGCAGTTCTTC; CDR3: CASSLGHRTGVGNEQFF
V: TRBV7-3; J: TRBJ1-6; D: NA; size: NA; DNA: TGTGCCAGCAGGACCGGGACACAAATCTCACCCCTCCACTTT; CDR3: CASRTGTQISPLHF
V: TRBV6-1; J: TRBJ1-2; D: NA; size: NA; DNA: TGTGCCAGCAGTGACCGGGGGGCCGAGGGCTACACCTTC; CDR3: CASSDRGAEGYTF
V: TRBV10-1; J: TRBJ1-1; D: TRBD1; size: few; DNA: TGCGCCAGCAGTGGGGACAGGAGACAGAACACTGAAGCTTTCTTT; CDR3: CASSGDRRQNTEAFF
V: TRBV7-9; J: TRBJ2-2; D: NA; size: NA; DNA: TGTGCCAGCAGCTTTACAAGCACCGGGGAGCTGTTTTTT; CDR3: CASSFTSTGELFF